These T cell receptor beta chains were read from a single sample in a study of blood T cell repertoires in COVID-19. TCRdb's copy holds only in-frame clones and misses some; the assay was immunoSEQ multiplex PCR. The repertoire has about 420,000 clones, around 90% of them found once; the top ten carry 0.7% to 0.85%. Sequencing was done on a sample of peripheral blood. Every receptor here comes from a young man with COVID-19, enrolled during active disease. Each CDR3 is given with its conserved first and last residue. D genes are given only for firm matches. Clone size is not always given. Where it is, it says once, few, many or a class for expanded clones.

J: TRBJ2-7; D: TRBD2; size: NA; V: TRBV7-9; CDR3: CASSRLAGGREQYF; DNA: TGTGCCAGCAGCCGATTAGCGGGGGGGCGCGAGCAGTACTTC
J: TRBJ2-7; D: NA; size: NA; V: TRBV18; CDR3: CASSREQGNEQYF; DNA: TGTGCCAGCTCACGGGAACAGGGAAACGAGCAGTACTTC
J: TRBJ2-7; D: TRBD2; size: once; V: TRBV18; CDR3: CASSPGGGSSYEQYF; DNA: TGTGCCAGCTCACCCGGGGGGGGAAGCTCCTACGAGCAGTACTTC
J: TRBJ1-2; D: NA; size: NA; V: TRBV5-4; CDR3: CASRDQGGYGYTF; DNA: TGTGCCAGCAGGGATCAGGGCGGCTATGGCTACACCTTC
J: TRBJ2-3; D: TRBD2; size: NA; V: TRBV2; CDR3: CASNKLAGEGTDTQYF; DNA: TGTGCCAGCAACAAACTAGCGGGAGAGGGCACAGATACGCAGTATTTT
J: TRBJ2-3; D: TRBD2; size: NA; V: TRBV5-1; CDR3: CASSTVERGGLDTQYF; DNA: TGCGCCAGCAGCACGGTGGAGCGGGGGGGCCTCGATACGCAGTATTTT
J: TRBJ2-3; D: TRBD2; size: NA; V: TRBV24-1; CDR3: CATSAQPGTSGNTQYF; DNA: TGTGCCACCAGTGCCCAGCCCGGGACTAGCGGTAATACGCAGTATTTT
J: TRBJ2-1; D: TRBD2; size: NA; V: TRBV10-1; CDR3: CASSGLAGSNEQFF; DNA: TGCGCCAGCAGTGGACTAGCGGGAAGCAATGAGCAGTTCTTC
J: TRBJ1-2; D: TRBD1; size: NA; V: TRBV3-1/TRBV3-2; CDR3: CASSQDSTGGLGYGYTF; DNA: TGTGCCAGCAGCCAAGATTCCACAGGGGGTTTGGGCTATGGCTACACCTTC
J: TRBJ1-5; D: TRBD1; size: NA; V: TRBV19; CDR3: CASRKTGGNQPQHF; DNA: TGTGCCAGTAGAAAGACAGGGGGCAATCAGCCCCAGCATTTT
J: TRBJ2-7; D: NA; size: once; V: TRBV2; CDR3: CASSEMLSGSYEQYF; DNA: TGTGCCAGCAGTGAAATGTTATCAGGGTCCTACGAGCAGTACTTC
J: TRBJ1-5; D: NA; size: once; V: TRBV5-1; CDR3: CASSLRVHLGGNQPQHF; DNA: TGCGCCAGCAGCTTGCGCGTTCATTTGGGGGGTAATCAGCCCCAGCATTTT
J: TRBJ2-4; D: NA; size: NA; V: TRBV20-1; CDR3: CSARDRYIQYF; DNA: TGCAGTGCTAGAGATCGGTACATTCAGTACTTC
J: TRBJ2-7; D: TRBD2; size: NA; V: TRBV6-4; CDR3: CASSDGFGAGGNHEQYF; DNA: TGTGCCAGCAGTGACGGTTTTGGGGCGGGAGGGAATCACGAGCAGTACTTC
J: TRBJ2-2; D: TRBD2; size: NA; V: TRBV11-3; CDR3: CASSRRLASGELFF; DNA: TGTGCCAGCAGCAGAAGACTAGCTTCCGGGGAGCTGTTTTTT
J: TRBJ2-2; D: TRBD1; size: NA; V: TRBV25-1; CDR3: CAAGGTGGIGELFF; DNA: TGTGCCGCAGGGGGGACAGGGGGCATTGGGGAGCTGTTTTTT
J: TRBJ2-6; D: NA; size: NA; V: TRBV18; CDR3: CASSPVLLGARANVLTF; DNA: TGTGCCAGCTCACCAGTGCTCCTGGGGGCGAGGGCCAACGTCCTGACTTTC
J: TRBJ1-1; D: NA; size: NA; V: TRBV10-3; CDR3: CAIRDYSEMNTEAFF; DNA: TGTGCCATCAGGGACTATTCAGAAATGAACACTGAAGCTTTCTTT
J: TRBJ1-6; D: NA; size: NA; V: TRBV7-9; CDR3: CASSSTASPLHF; DNA: TGTGCCAGCAGCTCGACAGCTTCACCCCTCCACTTT
J: TRBJ1-2; D: TRBD1; size: NA; V: TRBV2; CDR3: CASSIRTGVPGYTF; DNA: TGTGCCAGCAGTATCAGGACAGGGGTCCCTGGCTACACCTTC
J: TRBJ2-7; D: NA; size: NA; V: TRBV11-3; CDR3: CASSLGRVSYEQYF; DNA: TGTGCCAGCAGCTTGGGCAGGGTCAGCTACGAGCAGTACTTC
J: TRBJ1-3; D: NA; size: NA; V: TRBV5-6; CDR3: CASSSTVLISGNTIYF; DNA: TGTGCCAGCAGCTCGACAGTTTTGATCTCTGGAAACACCATATATTTT
J: TRBJ2-1; D: NA; size: once; V: TRBV20-1; CDR3: CSASLQWWSTSYNEQFF; DNA: TGCAGTGCTAGTTTGCAATGGTGGAGCACCTCGTACAATGAGCAGTTCTTC
J: TRBJ2-7; D: TRBD1; size: once; V: TRBV11-2; CDR3: CASSISGGPYEQYF; DNA: TGTGCCAGCAGCATCTCAGGGGGTCCCTACGAGCAGTACTTC
J: TRBJ2-3; D: TRBD1; size: NA; V: TRBV6-6; CDR3: CASSYSGPGGAETQYF; DNA: TGTGCCAGCAGTTACTCAGGGCCAGGGGGCGCGGAGACGCAGTATTTT
J: TRBJ2-1; D: TRBD2; size: NA; V: TRBV5-1; CDR3: CASSSSGRTMNEQFF; DNA: TGCGCCAGCAGCTCTAGCGGCCGCACAATGAATGAGCAGTTCTTC
J: TRBJ2-4; D: NA; size: NA; V: TRBV7-9; CDR3: CASSWVARENIQYF; DNA: TGTGCCAGCAGCTGGGTGGCCAGGGAAAACATTCAGTACTTC
J: TRBJ2-3; D: NA; size: NA; V: TRBV14; CDR3: CASSPWRSEDTDTQYF; DNA: TGTGCCAGCAGCCCCTGGCGGAGCGAGGATACAGATACGCAGTATTTT
J: TRBJ1-5; D: TRBD1; size: NA; V: TRBV3-1/TRBV3-2; CDR3: CASSLGQGRQPQHF; DNA: TGTGCCAGCAGCCTCGGACAGGGGCGGCAGCCCCAGCATTTT
J: TRBJ1-2; D: TRBD1; size: NA; V: TRBV2; CDR3: CASCARGQGEEAIF; DNA: TGTGCCAGCTGTGCCAGGGGGCAAGGCGAGGAGGCTATCTTC
J: TRBJ2-7; D: TRBD1; size: NA; V: TRBV18; CDR3: CASSAKGQDYEQYF; DNA: TGTGCCAGCTCAGCGAAAGGACAGGATTACGAGCAGTACTTC